One and the same sample provided the 28 T cell receptor beta chains below, sequenced in a study of T-cell reconstitution after alpha-beta-depleted transplantation in children (dated by TCRdb to about 2016). Library preparation employed PCR. Data came from an Illumina HiSeq 2500. TCR library preparation used molecular barcoding, with unique molecular identifiers applied to normalize quantification of the TCRbeta repertoire. Clones were called with MiXCR by TCRdb after fastp trimmed the public reads at Q25, and only in-frame beta chains were retained. Records with the same CDR3 protein are collapsed into one entry carrying the most frequent genes and DNA. This sample is represented by some 200,000 distinct CDR3 sequences; just over 14% of them were singletons. Of the sample, 13% is held by the ten largest clones. Sequenced material: PBMCs from the stem cell graft donor, taken from the stem cell graft. All receptors derive from a human donor who donated a stem cell graft to a child with acute lymphoblastic leukemia.

This clonotype was detected many times. V gene TRBV25-1 combines with J gene TRBJ2-1, with TRBD2 identical over 10 bases. V was pared by 4 bases and J by 7 bases, with 7 bases of the junction left unmatched. Per the germline V gene, CDR1 is MGHDK and CDR2 is SYGVNS. This CDR3 is 15 amino acids long. CDR3 sequence reads: CASSATSGRGNEQFF. For the CDR3, the DNA is TGTGCCAGCAGTGCAACGAGCGGGAGGGGGAATGAGCAGTTCTTC.

This clonotype has at least ten counts. The chain employs TRBV5-6 and TRBJ1-2, with TRBD1 as a possible D gene (5 bases). Trimming pared 2 bases from V and 8 bases from J, leaving 22 bases between. The germline gives CDR1 SGHDT, CDR2 YYEEEE. The CDR3 spans 16 residues. CDR3 coding DNA: TGTGCCAGCAGCTTTTCTTTTGGGCAGGGAATTGGAGGCTACACCTTC. Protein: CASSFSFGQGIGGYTF.

This clonotype showed up many times. The chain carries TRBV7-9 and TRBJ2-7; D remains unclear. This CDR3 comprises 14 residues. V was pared by 1 base and J by 2 bases, with 9 bases between. The germline V gene encodes CDR1 SEHNR and CDR2 FQNEAQ (reference sequence). CDR3 DNA: TGTGCCAGCAGCTTAGATGGCAGAACCTACGAGCAGTACTTC. It specifies CASSLDGRTYEQYF. The full variable domain, rest sourced from reference TRBV7-9 and TRBJ2-7, is DTGVSQNPRHKITKRGQNVTFRCDPISEHNRLYWYRQTLGQGPEFLTYFQNEAQLEKSRLLSDRFSAERPKGSFSTLEIQRTEQGDSAMYLCASSLDGRTYEQYFGPGTRLTVT.

This clonotype was picked up many times. The CDR3 nucleotides are TGTGCCAGCAGCTTGTTGTCATCAGAGACCCAGTACTTC. Residues: CASSLLSSETQYF. The J gene is TRBJ2-5, the V gene TRBV5-8; D not certain. The germline CDR1 and CDR2 sequences are SGHTS and YDEGEE. The CDR3 has 13 amino acids. Trimming left V 1 base short and J 4 bases short, with 8 bases between. The full variable domain, its missing parts supplied by reference TRBV5-8 and TRBJ2-5, is EAGVTQSPTHLIKTRGQQATLRCSPISGHTSVYWYQQALGLGLQFLLWYDEGEERNRGNFPPRFSGRQFPNYSSELNVNALELEDSALYLCASSLLSSETQYFGPGTRLLVL.

This clonotype was observed many times. This sequence joins TRBV3-1 and TRBJ2-7; D is unresolved. CDR1 LGHDT and CDR2 YNNKEL come from the germline V gene (reference sequence). Deletions cut 0 bases from V and 3 bases from J, with 6 bases between. The CDR3 is 13 amino acids. The CDR3 is CASSQEKGYEQYF. Written as DNA, the CDR3 is TGTGCCAGCAGCCAAGAGAAAGGCTACGAGCAGTACTTC.

The V and J genes are TRBV12-3 or TRBV12-4 and TRBJ1-5, with D possibly matching TRBD1 (6 bases). Trimming shortened V by 6 bases and J by 5 bases, and 14 bases separated the two germline ends. The CDR3 spans 14 residues. CDR3 coding DNA: TGTGCCAGCAGCCGGACAGTCACTGATCAGCCCCAGCATTTT. It yields the protein CASSRTVTDQPQHF.

At least ten counts were recorded for this clonotype. V is TRBV7-6 and J is TRBJ1-1, with 9 bases matching TRBD1. This CDR3 region has 16 residues. The junction had 8 bases not matched to a gene; V was cut back by 4 bases and J by 2 bases. Germline V gene sequence: CDR1 SGHVS, CDR2 FNYEAQ. Here the CDR3 reads CASSSHWDRVNTEAFF. The DNA of the CDR3 is TGTGCCAGCAGCTCCCATTGGGACAGGGTTAACACTGAAGCTTTCTTT. Variable domain in full (rest from reference TRBV7-6 and TRBJ1-1): GAGVSQSPRYKVTKRGQDVALRCDPISGHVSLYWYRQALGQGPEFLTYFNYEAQQDKSGLPNDRFSAERPEGSISTLTIQRTEQRDSAMYRCASSSHWDRVNTEAFFGQGTRLTVV.

This clonotype was counted only a few times. The chain uses TRBV29-1 and TRBJ1-5; a weak D match, TRBD1 (5 bases). Germline V CDR1 and CDR2: SQVTM, ANQGSEA. The CDR3 runs 12 residues. In DNA, the CDR3 is TGCGGAGGAGGGGAAAGCAATCAGCCCCAGCATTTT. Amino acid sequence: CGGGESNQPQHF. Supplemented by reference TRBV29-1 and TRBJ1-5, the full variable domain reads SAVISQKPSRDICQRGTSLTIQCQVDSQVTMMFWYRQQPGQSLTLIATANQGSEATYESGFVIDKFPISRPNLTFSTLTVSNMSPEDSSIYLCGGGESNQPQHFGDGTRLSIL.

This clonotype was seen repeatedly, ten times or more. The chain combines TRBV12-3 or TRBV12-4 with TRBJ2-5; no firm D call. This CDR3 is 11 amino acids long. The germline V and J ends were trimmed by 6 bases and 5 bases, with 7 bases remaining between them. CDR3 loop: CASRVYETQYF. CDR3 bases: TGTGCCAGCAGGGTGTATGAGACCCAGTACTTC.

This clonotype showed up many times. The chain has TRBV5-1 and TRBJ1-2; TRBD1 matches at 10 bases. This CDR3 has 17 amino acids. Germline loops: CDR1 SGHRS, CDR2 YFSETQ. Trimming at V came to 5 bases and at J to 8 bases, leaving 18 bases not matched to a gene. The CDR3 nucleotides read TGCGCCAGCAGTTCGTCCCGGACGAGACAGGGGGCTGAGGGCTACACCTTC. Residues: CASSSSRTRQGAEGYTF.

This clonotype was seen repeatedly, ten times or more. The chain employs TRBV19 and TRBJ1-1; unclear D gene. V lost 5 bases, J lost 1 base, and 14 bases lay in between. CDR1 and CDR2 (germline): LNHDA, SQIVND (reference sequence). The CDR3 loop spans 15 amino acids. CDR3 region: CASSSPFRGNTEAFF. Written as DNA, the CDR3 is TGTGCCAGTAGTTCCCCGTTCCGGGGGAACACTGAAGCTTTCTTT. Based on the CDR3 plus reference TRBV19 and TRBJ1-1, the full variable domain is DGGITQSPKYLFRKEGQNVTLSCEQNLNHDAMYWYRQDPGQGLRLIYYSQIVNDFQKGDIAEGYSVSREKKESFPLTVTSAQKNPTAFYLCASSSPFRGNTEAFFGQGTRLTVV.

The rearrangement uses TRBV20-1 and TRBJ1-6, with D hard to call. The CDR3 has 16 residues. V was trimmed by 2 bases and J by 10 bases, leaving 21 bases between them. The germline CDR1 and CDR2 sequences are DFQATT and SNEGSKA (reference sequence). CDR3 in DNA: TGCAGTGCTAGACCTTTTCGCGGCGCTGGGCGGTCACCCCTCCACTTT. Its protein product is CSARPFRGAGRSPLHF.

Only a few counts were recorded for this clonotype. This chain links TRBV4-2 with TRBJ1-4, with no clear D. Trimming left V 3 bases short and J 2 bases short, with 10 bases between. CDR1 is LGHNA, CDR2 YNFKEQ, per germline. The CDR3 spans 15 residues. The CDR3 loop is CASSHQIGTNEKLFF. The CDR3, as DNA: TGTGCCAGCAGCCACCAGATAGGGACTAATGAAAAACTGTTTTTT.

The chain combines TRBV11-3 with TRBJ1-1; TRBD1 is a possible D gene (5 bases). CDR3 length: 15 amino acids. Germline V gene lookup returns CDR1 SGHNT and CDR2 YENEEA. V lost 6 bases and J 0 bases, leaving 14 bases between the germline ends. The CDR3 DNA reads as TGTGCCAGCAGAGGGGAAGTGGGAATGAACACTGAAGCTTTCTTT. Translated: CASRGEVGMNTEAFF.

In its sample, this clonotype was seen many times. The chain couples TRBV20-1 to TRBJ1-2; maybe TRBD1 (6 bases). CDR1 and CDR2 (germline): DFQATT, SNEGSKA (reference sequence). Trimming shortened V by 0 bases and J by 3 bases, and 11 bases separated the two germline ends. The CDR3 runs 14 residues. This CDR3 reads CSAREFQGYYGYTF. In DNA form, the CDR3 reads TGCAGTGCTAGAGAATTCCAGGGGTACTATGGCTACACCTTC.

The table lists this clonotype with many counts. This sequence joins TRBV20-1 and TRBJ2-2; TRBD2 aligns across 7 bases. CDR3 length equals 15 residues. The V segment lost 1 base and the J segment 6 bases; nucleotides outside the gene matches: 8. The germline gives CDR1 DFQATT, CDR2 SNEGSKA (reference sequence). The CDR3 DNA sequence: TGCAGTGCTAGAGCGCGACTAGCATCGGCCGGGGAGCTGTTTTTT. Its translation: CSARARLASAGELFF.

As for this clonotype: This may arise from a read error, as a much more abundant clone is one base away. This chain joins TRBV7-8 and TRBJ1-2, with unresolved D. Germline V gene lookup returns CDR1 SGHVS and CDR2 FQNEAQ. The CDR3 loop spans 17 amino acids. The CDR3 DNA follows: TGTCCCAGCAGCACTCGGCAGCTTAGGAAGGGCTACTATGGCTACACCTTC. It specifies CPSSTRQLRKGYYGYTF.

In the case of this clonotype: A much more abundant neighbour one base away suggests this may be a read error. This rearrangement joins TRBV19 to TRBJ1-1, with unresolved D. Germline CDR1 and CDR2: LNHDA and SQIVND (reference sequence). V lost 10 bases, J lost 0 bases, and 18 bases lay in between. This CDR3 has 15 amino acids. As DNA, the CDR3 is TGTGCCACGATGCCTAAGGGAGAGTTGAACACTGAAGCTTTCTTT. This translates into CATMPKGELNTEAFF.

Notes on this clonotype: A much more abundant neighbour one base away suggests this may be a read error. The V gene is TRBV29-1, the J gene TRBJ2-7; D not certain. CDR3 length: 12 residues. The germline V gene encodes CDR1 SQVTM and CDR2 ANQGSEA. CDR3 nucleotides: TGCAGCGTTGATGGGTCCCCGAACGAGCAGAACTTC. This codes for CSVDGSPNEQNF.

As DNA, the CDR3 is TGTGCCAGCAGCTTTCTTGACTTAGGATCGGAGACCCAGTACTTC. Translation: CASSFLDLGSETQYF. The chain employs TRBV7-6 and TRBJ2-5; D not certain. V dropped 3 bases and J dropped 5 bases, with 16 bases sitting between them. Germline V gene lookup returns CDR1 SGHVS and CDR2 FNYEAQ. The CDR3 length is 15 residues.

This clonotype was seen ten or more times. CDR3 DNA: TGTGCCATCAGTGGTGGGACTCCCCCGGACTACAATGAGCAGTTCTTC. Its protein product is CAISGGTPPDYNEQFF. The chain links TRBV10-3 to TRBJ2-1; tentative D call: TRBD2 (6 bases). Trimming took 4 bases from V and 3 from J, leaving 16 bases between them. Per germline, CDR1 ENHRY and CDR2 SYGVKD. CDR3 length: 16 residues.

V and J are TRBV12-3 or TRBV12-4 and TRBJ2-2; D is undetermined. The CDR3 totals 15 residues. V lost 6 bases and J lost 2, with 13 bases in between. Here the CDR3 DNA reads TGTGCCAGCAGGAACCACAGCTTAAACACCGGGGAGCTGTTTTTT. Translation: CASRNHSLNTGELFF.

This clonotype was detected many times. The chain has TRBV10-3 and TRBJ1-5; D is undetermined. The V end was cut by 7 bases, the J end by 3 bases, with 10 bases between. This CDR3 has 13 residues. CDR1 is ENHRY, CDR2 SYGVKD, per germline. The CDR3 coding sequence is TGTGCCATCAATGCTAACGACAATCAGCCCCAGCATTTT. It encodes CAINANDNQPQHF.

This clonotype has a count of ten or more. The chain has TRBV29-1 and TRBJ2-1; 8 nucleotides agree with TRBD2. Trimming at V came to 4 bases and at J to 9 bases, leaving 11 bases not matched to a gene. Germline V lookup: CDR1 SQVTM, CDR2 ANQGSEA. The CDR3 contains 14 residues. CDR3 DNA: TGCAGCGTTGGTCCCGCGGGGGGTGGGGGTGAGCAGTTCTTC. Its protein product is CSVGPAGGGGEQFF.

This clonotype was seen ten or more times. The V gene is TRBV21-1, the J gene TRBJ1-1; the D call of TRBD1 is as the table states it, not checked on the DNA. TRBV21-1 counts as a pseudogene. The CDR3 is made up of 16 amino acids. The CDR3, as DNA: TGTGCCAGCAGCACACCCCGGACAGGGAAGAACACTGAAGCTTTCTTT. Its protein is CASSTPRTGKNTEAFF.

V usage is TRBV7-9 and J usage is TRBJ1-2, with 7 bases aligning to TRBD1. Losses at the gene ends were 5 bases for V and 6 bases for J; bases not matched to a gene: 6. CDR1 SEHNR and CDR2 FQNEAQ come from the germline V gene (reference sequence). The CDR3 sequence is 13 residues long. CDR3 region: CASSPGTDNGYTF. The CDR3, as DNA: TGTGCCAGCAGCCCAGGGACAGACAATGGCTACACCTTC.

This clonotype showed up many times. J is TRBJ1-5 and V is TRBV12-3 or TRBV12-4; D gene uncertain. The CDR3 is made up of 14 amino acids. V lost 3 bases and J lost 7, with 13 bases in between. The CDR3 sequence: CASSFRNEGQPQHF. The CDR3 nucleotides are TGTGCCAGCAGTTTTAGAAACGAAGGGCAGCCCCAGCATTTT.

To note about this clonotype: A read error may be the cause here, since a much bigger clone is one base away. The CDR3 carries no conserved terminal phenylalanine or tryptophan, so it likely arises from a read error. The rearrangement links TRBV10-3 to TRBJ1-3, with 7 bases identical to TRBD1. CDR3 size: 17 residues. The germline V gene has CDR1 ENHRY and CDR2 SYGVKD. The V segment lost 3 bases and the J segment 0 bases; nucleotides outside the gene matches: 8. The CDR3 DNA reads TGTGCCATCAGTGACCCGACAGGGCCGAGCTCTGGAAACACCATATATATT. Protein: CAISDPTGPSSGNTIYI.